A single sample gave rise to the 27 T cell receptor beta chains below, sequenced in a study of T cell responses to AZD1222 COVID-19 vaccine. Assay used: immunoSEQ multiplex PCR; TCRdb lists only in-frame clones, some missing. The sample contains roughly 49,000 clones, roughly 89% of which appear only once. The sequenced sample was peripheral blood, obtained 28 days after the second AZD1222 dose. The receptors originated from an adult who received the AZD1222 COVID-19 vaccine.

The chain carries TRBV15 and TRBJ2-7; unclear D gene. The CDR3 covers 14 residues. Trimming pared 1 base from V and 0 bases from J, leaving 7 bases between. Germline lookup yields CDR1 LNHNV and CDR2 YYDKDF (reference sequence). CDR3 protein: CATSRGTFSYEQYF. The CDR3 DNA is TGTGCCACCAGCAGAGGGACCTTCTCCTACGAGCAGTACTTC.

The chain joins TRBV28 to TRBJ2-5, with D unresolved. Germline V gene lookup returns CDR1 MDHEN and CDR2 SYDVKM. V gave up 5 bases and J gave up 5 bases, with 21 bases separating them. The CDR3 covers 16 residues. This CDR3 is CASSELGPSRWETQYF. The CDR3 nucleotides read TGTGCCAGCAGTGAACTCGGCCCTTCGCGGTGGGAGACCCAGTACTTC.

The V and J genes are TRBV27 and TRBJ1-2, with 7 bases lining up with TRBD1. Trimming cost V 5 bases and J 0 bases; bases outside gene matches: 6. The germline V gene encodes CDR1 MNHEY and CDR2 SMNVEV (reference sequence). The CDR3 has 15 amino acids. CDR3 DNA: TGTGCCAGCAGTCGCCTAGGGGGCTCTAACTATGGCTACACCTTC. Protein: CASSRLGGSNYGYTF.

The chain joins TRBV11-3 to TRBJ2-1; the match to TRBD1 covers 8 bases. J gave up 7 bases and V 4 bases, and 6 bases lay outside the gene matches. The CDR3 contains 14 residues. Germline lookup yields CDR1 SGHNT and CDR2 YENEEA. CDR3 region: CASSSSGGVNEQFF. CDR3 nucleotide sequence: TGTGCCAGCAGCTCTTCAGGGGGCGTGAATGAGCAGTTCTTC.

The genes are TRBV3-1 (or the pseudogene TRBV3-2) and TRBJ1-6; D is unclear. In germline, CDR1 is LGHDT, CDR2 YNNKEL (reference sequence). V lost 1 base and J 7 bases, leaving 5 bases between the germline ends. This CDR3 contains 13 residues. The CDR3: CASSQAQNSPLHF. The CDR3 DNA is TGTGCCAGCAGCCAAGCGCAGAATTCACCCCTCCACTTT.

The J gene is TRBJ1-3, the V gene TRBV7-4; 7 nucleotides match TRBD1. CDR3 length equals 17 residues. Per the germline V gene, CDR1 is SGHVT and CDR2 is SQSDAQ. Trimming took 4 bases from V and 0 from J; bases not matched to a gene: 9. CDR3 coding DNA: TGTGCCAGCAGCTCGGGACAGATCAGTAACTCTGGAAACACCATATATTTT. Protein sequence: CASSSGQISNSGNTIYF.

In this sample, this clone turned up once. The chain is built from TRBV12-3 or TRBV12-4 and TRBJ1-4; TRBD1 might be the D (6 bases). Trimming pared 7 bases from V and 5 bases from J, leaving 11 bases between. CDR3 length equals 13 residues. CDR3 DNA: TGTGCCAGCACCCGGGGGGGCAATGAAAAACTGTTTTTT. Its translation is CASTRGGNEKLFF.

The sample holds a few counts of this clone. The chain joins TRBV7-2 to TRBJ1-1; D unclear. This CDR3 region has 15 residues. V was trimmed by 0 bases and J by 1 base, leaving 9 bases between them. Germline loops: CDR1 SGHTA, CDR2 FQGNSA. The DNA for the CDR3 is TGTGCCAGCAGCTTAGCAGGGTGGGGGAACACTGAAGCTTTCTTT. Translated: CASSLAGWGNTEAFF.

The chain has TRBV5-1 and TRBJ1-1, with D perhaps TRBD1 (5 bases). This CDR3 has 14 residues. Between the trimmed V and J ends, which lost 0 bases and 5 bases, there was a span of 11 bases. Germline V gene data show CDR1 as SGHRS and CDR2 as YFSETQ. The CDR3: CASSLVAGGTEAFF. The CDR3, as DNA: TGCGCCAGCAGCTTGGTGGCGGGGGGGACTGAAGCTTTCTTT.

V is TRBV24-1 and J is TRBJ2-1; TRBD2 might be the D (5 bases). V was trimmed by 9 bases and J by 3 bases, leaving 17 bases between them. The CDR3 totals 15 residues. CDR1 and CDR2 from the germline V gene are KGHDR and SFDVKD. CDR3 sequence: CATGNGMSIYNEQFF. The CDR3 DNA follows: TGTGCCACCGGCAACGGGATGAGTATCTACAATGAGCAGTTCTTC.

The chain couples TRBV28 to TRBJ1-2, with a possible D match to TRBD1 (5 bases). V lost 6 bases and J 7 bases, leaving 27 bases between the germline ends. Germline values: CDR1 MDHEN, CDR2 SYDVKM. The CDR3 consists of 17 residues. The CDR3 DNA sequence: TGTGCCAGCAGGAGGGGCGGCGGCTATTCCGGCGGGAGTGGCTACACCTTC. The encoded protein is CASRRGGGYSGGSGYTF.

The CDR3 sequence: CASRSPGGRGADTQYF. The CDR3 bases are TGTGCCAGTAGATCGCCCGGGGGCCGGGGCGCAGATACGCAGTATTTT. The chain carries TRBV19 and TRBJ2-3; D is possibly TRBD1 or TRBD2 (6 bases each). The V gene's germline CDR1 is LNHDA and CDR2 SQIVND (reference sequence). V dropped 6 bases and J dropped 4 bases, with 20 bases sitting between them. The CDR3 contains 16 residues.

The CDR3 coding sequence is TGTGCCAGCAGTGTACAGGGGGTCCCTTCCTACGAGCAGTACTTC. Protein: CASSVQGVPSYEQYF. The genes are TRBV28 and TRBJ2-7; TRBD1 aligns across 8 bases. From germline, CDR1 is MDHEN and CDR2 SYDVKM. V lost 5 bases, J lost 1 base, and 7 bases stayed unmatched. This CDR3 has 15 residues.

This chain connects TRBV9 to TRBJ2-7, with D possibly matching TRBD1 (6 bases). The CDR3 is made up of 14 amino acids. Germline loops: CDR1 SGDLS, CDR2 YYNGEE. Between the trimmed V and J ends, which lost 3 bases and 2 bases, there was a span of 12 bases. CDR3 sequence reads: CASSGRGHPYEQYF. CDR3 bases: TGTGCCAGCAGCGGCCGGGGACATCCCTACGAGCAGTACTTC. The entire variable domain, with the rest obtained from reference TRBV9 and TRBJ2-7, is as follows: DSGVTQTPKHLITATGQRVTLRCSPRSGDLSVYWYQQSLDQGLQFLIQYYNGEERAKGNILERFSAQQFPDLHSELNLSSLELGDSALYFCASSGRGHPYEQYFGPGTRLTVT.

The chain has TRBV9 and TRBJ2-3; TRBD2 aligns across 13 bases. V lost 4 bases, J lost 5 bases, and 7 bases stayed unmatched. Per the germline V gene, CDR1 is SGDLS and CDR2 is YYNGEE. This CDR3 has 16 amino acids. The CDR3 DNA reads as TGTGCCAGCAGCCCCCCGGGACTAGCGGGAAGAGATACGCAGTATTTT. Its protein is CASSPPGLAGRDTQYF. Filled out from reference TRBV9 and TRBJ2-3, the complete variable domain reads DSGVTQTPKHLITATGQRVTLRCSPRSGDLSVYWYQQSLDQGLQFLIQYYNGEERAKGNILERFSAQQFPDLHSELNLSSLELGDSALYFCASSPPGLAGRDTQYFGPGTRLTVL.

The count of this clone is one. V and J are TRBV7-9 and TRBJ2-7, with 9 nucleotides matching TRBD2. The germline V gene has CDR1 SEHNR and CDR2 FQNEAQ (reference sequence). The CDR3 is 15 amino acids. With 8 bases clipped from V and 4 bases from J, the junction kept 12 bases outside the gene matches. CDR3 region: CASLSRVAGDYEQYF. In DNA, the CDR3 is TGTGCCAGCCTTTCCCGGGTAGCGGGAGATTACGAGCAGTACTTC.

The gene calls are TRBV10-3 and TRBJ2-7; TRBD2 matches 7 bases. V lost 4 bases to trimming and J lost 0 bases; unmatched junction nucleotides: 9. This CDR3 contains 16 residues. Germline CDR1 reads ENHRY; CDR2 reads SYGVKD. CDR3 DNA sequence: TGTGCCATCAGTGGCCCGACTAGCCCCGACTCCTACGAGCAGTACTTC. The encoded protein is CAISGPTSPDSYEQYF.

This rearrangement joins TRBV6-1 to TRBJ2-3; the match to TRBD1 covers 8 bases. CDR1 and CDR2 (germline): MNHNS, SASEGT. Trimming cost V 3 bases and J 2 bases; bases outside gene matches: 4. The CDR3 length is 15 residues. CDR3 protein: CASSDRQGYTDTQYF. The CDR3 DNA is TGTGCCAGCAGTGATCGACAGGGGTACACAGATACGCAGTATTTT.

The rearrangement links TRBV7-8 to TRBJ1-1; D unresolved. The CDR3 contains 14 residues. V was pared by 1 base and J by 1 base, with 7 bases between. Germline CDR1 reads SGHVS; CDR2 reads FQNEAQ. CDR3 amino acids: CASSLGTGNTEAFF. The CDR3 nucleotides read TGTGCCAGCAGCTTAGGGACGGGGAACACTGAAGCTTTCTTT.

The genes are TRBV19 and TRBJ1-2, with no clear D. This CDR3 is 14 amino acids long. Germline V gene lookup returns CDR1 LNHDA and CDR2 SQIVND (reference sequence). The V end lost 5 bases, the J end lost 4 bases, and 14 bases lay between the germline ends. The CDR3 bases are TGTGCCAGTAGTGCCGCGGTAGGACTCTATGGCTACACCTTC. Translation gives CASSAAVGLYGYTF.

The chain combines TRBV28 with TRBJ2-7; D is possibly TRBD1 or TRBD2 (5 bases each). Trimming took off 6 bases at V and 2 bases at J, with 17 bases between the two ends. Germline V CDR1 and CDR2: MDHEN, SYDVKM. This CDR3 is built from 15 residues. The chain's CDR3 is CASRIPGTVPYEQYF. CDR3 DNA: TGTGCCAGCAGGATTCCCGGGACGGTCCCCTACGAGCAGTACTTC.

The chain is built from TRBV29-1 and TRBJ2-7; D possibly corresponds to TRBD1 (6 bases). The CDR3 totals 12 residues. The germline V and J ends were trimmed by 7 bases and 6 bases, with 16 bases remaining between them. Germline CDR1 SQVTM, CDR2 ANQGSEA. The CDR3 region is CSARQVIGEQYF. In DNA form, the CDR3 reads TGCAGCGCTAGACAGGTAATCGGCGAGCAGTACTTC.

This chain connects TRBV19 to TRBJ2-2; D is undetermined. Germline V gene data show CDR1 as LNHDA and CDR2 as SQIVND (reference sequence). Trimming stripped 3 bases from V and 0 bases from J, with 11 bases between. The CDR3 is 16 residues long. The CDR3 sequence: CASSIFSTANTGELFF. CDR3 DNA: TGTGCCAGTAGTATTTTTTCCACCGCGAACACCGGGGAGCTGTTTTTT.

V is TRBV6-6 and J is TRBJ1-5, with a possible D match to TRBD1 (5 bases). The CDR3 runs to 14 residues. CDR1 MNHNY and CDR2 SVGAGI come from the germline V gene (reference sequence). Trimming left V 6 bases short and J 3 bases short, with 12 bases between. CDR3 sequence: CASRRGKINQPQHF. CDR3 coding DNA: TGTGCCAGCAGGAGGGGTAAGATCAATCAGCCCCAGCATTTT.

This chain uses TRBV5-5 with TRBJ2-3, with D perhaps matching TRBD1 (6 bases). The CDR3 has 17 amino acids. From germline, CDR1 is SGHKS and CDR2 YYEKEE (reference sequence). V lost 0 bases and J lost 2, with 16 bases in between. The CDR3 region has the DNA TGTGCCAGCAGCTTGGGCCCCAACAGGGCGTACACAGATACGCAGTATTTT. This sequence encodes CASSLGPNRAYTDTQYF.

The chain has TRBV6-5 and TRBJ2-7; possibly TRBD2 for D (5 bases). Germline lookup yields CDR1 MNHEY and CDR2 SVGAGI. CDR3 length equals 12 residues. Trimming took 6 bases from V and 6 from J, leaving 12 bases between them. The CDR3 sequence: CASRPLAGEQYF. Written as DNA, the CDR3 is TGTGCCAGCAGACCTCTAGCAGGCGAGCAGTACTTC.

V gene TRBV28 combines with J gene TRBJ1-5, with D possibly TRBD1 on 5 matching bases. V was shortened by 3 bases and J by 3 bases, with 12 bases between the two germline ends. Germline V gene data show CDR1 as MDHEN and CDR2 as SYDVKM. The CDR3 runs to 15 residues. Written as DNA, the CDR3 is TGTGCCAGCAGTTTTGCCTCAGGGTACAATCAGCCCCAGCATTTT. Translation gives CASSFASGYNQPQHF.